This T cell receptor beta chain was sequenced for a study of beta chain features in type 1 diabetes. Study-level findings and limits: Moderately but significantly shorter TCRB CDR3s were found in Type 1 diabetes patients in all four CD4+ subsets.

J lost 3 bases, V lost 1 base, and 5 bases had no gene match. CDR1 and CDR2 from the germline V gene are LGHNA and YSLEER. This CDR3 region has 16 residues. TCRB transcripts that were expressed got sequenced, as all of the isolated RNA had been reverse transcribed. Method: immunoSEQ multiplex PCR; TCRdb's copy keeps in-frame clones and lacks some. Of 600,000 to 750,000 clones listed, over 10% are singletons. This clone was counted once. Its antigen is still unknown. Material: naive CD4+ T cells from blood. The gene calls are TRBV4-3 and TRBJ2-3; 9 bases are a match to TRBD2. This clonotype originated in a man aged 25 to 40 with type 1 diabetes. DNA of the CDR3: TGCGCCAGCAGCCAAGTAGCGGGGGCCGCAACAGATACGCAGTATTTT. Residues: CASSQVAGAATDTQYF.